The 32 T cell receptor beta chains below all came from one sample that was sequenced in a study of neurological immune-mediated disorders. One entry per CDR3 protein, called by TCRdb with MiXCR from the 5' RACE reads. The sample consists of about 46,000 distinct CDR3 sequences, under 2% of them appearing once. Sequencing used PBMCs. The source is a woman in her thirties or forties with multiple sclerosis.

Many counts were recorded for this clonotype. The V and J genes are TRBV5-1 and TRBJ1-2; perhaps TRBD1 as D (6 bases). Trimming pared 1 base from V and 2 bases from J, leaving 9 bases between. The germline CDR1 and CDR2 sequences are SGHRS and YFSETQ. This CDR3 comprises 14 residues. The CDR3 loop reads CASSLRTVNYGYTF. The CDR3 nucleotides read TGCGCCAGCAGCTTGAGGACAGTCAACTATGGCTACACCTTC. Looking up the rest from reference TRBV5-1 and TRBJ1-2 gives the full variable domain: KAGVTQTPRYLIKTRGQQVTLSCSPISGHRSVSWYQQTPGQGLQFLFEYFSETQRNKGNFPGRFSGRQFSNSRSEMNVSTLELGDSALYLCASSLRTVNYGYTFGSGTRLTVV.

A note on this clonotype: A read error may explain this, as a much larger clone is one base away. The chain couples TRBV6-6 to TRBJ1-3, with 10 bases that match TRBD1. Germline V lookup: CDR1 MNHNY, CDR2 SVGAGI (reference sequence). There are 14 residues in the CDR3. CDR3 bases: TGTGCCAGTGAAGGGACAGGGGTTGGAAAAACCATATATTTT. This sequence encodes CASEGTGVGKTIYF.

This clonotype has a count of ten or more. The gene calls are TRBV19 and TRBJ2-3, with D possibly matching TRBD1 (6 bases). V lost 6 bases, J lost 2 bases, and 9 bases lay in between. Germline CDR1 reads LNHDA; CDR2 reads SQIVND (reference sequence). This CDR3 comprises 13 residues. In DNA form, the CDR3 reads TGTGCCAGTAGCACAGGGTACACAGATACGCAGTATTTT. Encoded protein: CASSTGYTDTQYF.

This clonotype was observed many times. The J gene is TRBJ1-2, the V gene TRBV20-1; D is perhaps TRBD1 (5 bases). Trimming stripped 2 bases from V and 3 bases from J, with 10 bases between. The CDR3 length is 13 residues. Per germline, CDR1 DFQATT and CDR2 SNEGSKA (reference sequence). The CDR3 region has the DNA TGCAGTGCTAGAATCCAGGGACACTATGGCTACACCTTC. This gives the protein CSARIQGHYGYTF.

This clonotype was observed many times. V usage is TRBV20-1 and J usage is TRBJ2-1, with 10 bases identical to TRBD2. The CDR3 loop spans 16 amino acids. V shed 6 bases and J 0 bases; nucleotides not matched to a gene: 8. The germline V gene has CDR1 DFQATT and CDR2 SNEGSKA (reference sequence). The CDR3, as DNA: TGCAGTGCGATTGAGCGGGGGGGTAGCTCCTACAATGAGCAGTTCTTC. Translating gives CSAIERGGSSYNEQFF.

This clonotype was seen many times. The rearrangement links TRBV15 to TRBJ2-7; 7 bases fit TRBD1. CDR1 and CDR2 from the germline V gene are LNHNV and YYDKDF (reference sequence). The V segment lost 3 bases and the J segment 1 base; nucleotides outside the gene matches: 6. The CDR3 sequence is 15 residues long. CDR3 residues: CATSSPGGPSYEQYF. CDR3 sequence (DNA): TGTGCCACCAGCAGCCCAGGGGGTCCTTCCTACGAGCAGTACTTC.

The chain joins TRBV5-1 to TRBJ1-1; D unresolved. V gave up 2 bases and J gave up 0 bases, with 5 bases separating them. CDR1 is SGHRS, CDR2 YFSETQ, per germline. The CDR3 runs to 13 residues. The CDR3 DNA sequence: TGCGCCAGCAGCTTCAGCGTGAACACTGAAGCTTTCTTT. It codes for CASSFSVNTEAFF.

There are many counts of this clonotype. The chain carries TRBV3-1 and TRBJ1-4; no clear D. The CDR3 contains 13 residues. Germline V CDR1 and CDR2: LGHDT, YNNKEL (reference sequence). Trimming cost V 6 bases and J 8 bases, with 13 bases left between them. In DNA form, the CDR3 reads TGTGCCAGCAGTCGCACCGGAGGGGAAAAACTGTTTTTT. It encodes CASSRTGGEKLFF. Based on the CDR3 plus reference TRBV3-1 and TRBJ1-4, the full variable domain is DTAVSQTPKYLVTQMGNDKSIKCEQNLGHDTMYWYKQDSKKFLKIMFSYNNKELIINETVPNRFSPKSPDKAHLNLHINSLELGDSAVYFCASSRTGGEKLFFGSGTQLSVL.

This clonotype was recorded many times. The chain couples TRBV5-5 to TRBJ2-3; D might be TRBD1 (5 bases). The CDR3 sequence is 12 residues long. Germline loops: CDR1 SGHKS, CDR2 YYEKEE (reference sequence). Between the trimmed V and J ends, which lost 4 bases and 8 bases, there was a span of 11 bases. The CDR3 nucleotides are TGTGCCAGCAGCCCTGAACAGGTTACGCAGTATTTT. Amino acid sequence: CASSPEQVTQYF.

In this sample, this clonotype turned up many times. The CDR3 loop is CSAPKRGRGENEQFF. CDR3 DNA: TGCAGTGCCCCAAAAAGGGGACGGGGAGAGAATGAGCAGTTCTTC. The chain carries TRBV20-1 and TRBJ2-1; possibly TRBD1 or TRBD2 for D (5 bases each). The CDR3 consists of 15 residues. The germline V gene encodes CDR1 DFQATT and CDR2 SNEGSKA (reference sequence). Trimming cost V 6 bases and J 7 bases, with 22 bases left between them.

This clonotype has a count of ten or more. CDR3 nucleotides: TGCGCCAGCAGCCAAGATGATCGGACAGGGGCTTACGGCAATCAGCCCCAGCATTTT. Amino acid sequence: CASSQDDRTGAYGNQPQHF. The rearrangement joins TRBV4-1 to TRBJ1-5, with 9 nucleotides matching TRBD1. The CDR3 loop spans 19 amino acids. The J segment lost 2 bases and the V segment lost 0 bases, leaving 11 bases of the junction unmatched. The germline CDR1 and CDR2 sequences are MGHRA and YSYEKL.

This clonotype has a count of ten or more. This chain connects TRBV3-1 to TRBJ2-7, with D unclear. CDR1 is LGHDT and CDR2 is YNNKEL in the germline V gene (reference sequence). Trimming cost V 4 bases and J 2 bases, with 12 bases left between them. The CDR3 consists of 14 residues. The DNA for the CDR3 is TGTGCCAGCAGCCTTTTAGGGTCCACCTACGAGCAGTACTTC. Protein product: CASSLLGSTYEQYF.

This clonotype appeared many times. This sequence joins TRBV5-1 and TRBJ2-5; TRBD2 matches at 7 bases. CDR1 and CDR2 (germline): SGHRS, YFSETQ. The CDR3 consists of 15 residues. V was clipped by 0 bases and J by 1 base; unmatched bases: 3. The CDR3 protein is CASSLVGGSQETQYF. The DNA of the CDR3 is TGCGCCAGCAGCTTGGTCGGGGGGTCCCAAGAGACCCAGTACTTC. Looking up the rest from reference TRBV5-1 and TRBJ2-5 gives the full variable domain: KAGVTQTPRYLIKTRGQQVTLSCSPISGHRSVSWYQQTPGQGLQFLFEYFSETQRNKGNFPGRFSGRQFSNSRSEMNVSTLELGDSALYLCASSLVGGSQETQYFGPGTRLLVL.

Of note for this clonotype: This may stem from a read error, because a much larger clone lies one nucleotide away. The V gene is TRBV5-1, the J gene TRBJ1-5, with D perhaps matching TRBD1 (5 bases). This CDR3 comprises 15 residues. Germline values: CDR1 SGHRS, CDR2 YFSETQ. For the CDR3, the DNA is TGCGCCAGCAGCTTGGGTCAGGGACCCCATCAGCACCAGCATTTT. Its protein is CASSLGQGPHQHQHF.

This clonotype was seen ten or more times. J is TRBJ2-5 and V is TRBV4-1; D not resolved. With 4 bases removed from V and 4 bases from J, the gap between germline ends came to 10 bases. Germline V gene sequence: CDR1 MGHRA, CDR2 YSYEKL. This CDR3 is built from 13 residues. In DNA, the CDR3 is TGCGCCAGCAGCCCCTATACGGGAGAGACCCAGTACTTC. Protein sequence: CASSPYTGETQYF.

This clonotype has at least ten counts. This chain joins TRBV5-1 and TRBJ1-1; D ambiguous. The CDR3 spans 13 residues. Germline values: CDR1 SGHRS, CDR2 YFSETQ. V was clipped by 3 bases and J by 3 bases, with 9 bases between them. CDR3 in DNA: TGCGCCAGCAGCTCCCGGGAACACACTGAAGCTTTCTTT. Translation gives CASSSREHTEAFF. Looking up the rest from reference TRBV5-1 and TRBJ1-1 gives the full variable domain: KAGVTQTPRYLIKTRGQQVTLSCSPISGHRSVSWYQQTPGQGLQFLFEYFSETQRNKGNFPGRFSGRQFSNSRSEMNVSTLELGDSALYLCASSSREHTEAFFGQGTRLTVV.

This clonotype was detected many times. The gene calls are TRBV10-3 and TRBJ1-3, with D perhaps matching TRBD1 (5 bases). This CDR3 spans 13 amino acids. V gave up 7 bases and J gave up 4 bases, with 11 bases separating them. In germline, CDR1 is ENHRY, CDR2 SYGVKD. In nucleotides, the CDR3 is TGTGCCATCACGGCGGGGCAAGGAAACACCATATATTTT. Translating it yields CAITAGQGNTIYF.

At least ten counts were recorded for this clonotype. The J gene is TRBJ2-7, the V gene TRBV5-6; D is perhaps TRBD1 (8 bases). With 3 bases removed from V and 0 bases from J, the gap between germline ends came to 16 bases. CDR1 is SGHDT and CDR2 is YYEEEE in the germline V gene. This CDR3 has 16 amino acids. CDR3 sequence: CASSWSTGGGSYEQYF. In DNA, the CDR3 is TGTGCCAGCAGCTGGTCCACAGGGGGGGGCTCCTACGAGCAGTACTTC.

This clonotype was counted at least ten times. This rearrangement joins TRBV25-1 to TRBJ1-1; 7 nucleotides line up with TRBD1. V was clipped by 1 base and J by 1 base; unmatched bases: 3. The germline V gene has CDR1 MGHDK and CDR2 SYGVNS. CDR3 length: 15 amino acids. The CDR3 is CASSESGTANTEAFF. In nucleotides, the CDR3 is TGTGCCAGCAGTGAATCGGGGACAGCGAACACTGAAGCTTTCTTT.

This clonotype appeared many times. V usage is TRBV29-1 and J usage is TRBJ2-1; 12 nucleotides match TRBD2. CDR1 SQVTM and CDR2 ANQGSEA come from the germline V gene. Trimming removed 4 bases from V and 7 bases from J; junction bases left unmatched: 14. The CDR3 sequence is 17 residues long. The CDR3 bases are TGCAGCGTTGCGGGGGCTAGCGGGGGGGCTTTCGATAATGAGCAGTTCTTC. Protein: CSVAGASGGAFDNEQFF.

The V call is TRBV5-6, the J call TRBJ2-1, with no clear D. V gave up 6 bases and J gave up 2 bases, with 12 bases separating them. The germline V gene encodes CDR1 SGHDT and CDR2 YYEEEE. This CDR3 is 14 amino acids long. This CDR3 reads CASNRDGAYNEQFF. The DNA of the CDR3 is TGTGCCAGCAACAGAGACGGAGCCTACAATGAGCAGTTCTTC.

Many counts were recorded for this clonotype. This chain uses TRBV5-1 with TRBJ2-5; 11 bases match TRBD1. CDR1 SGHRS and CDR2 YFSETQ come from the germline V gene. The trim removed 4 bases at V and 2 bases at J, leaving 4 bases unmatched. This CDR3 has 15 residues. DNA of the CDR3: TGCGCCAGCAGCCGGACAGGGGGCATTCAAGAGACCCAGTACTTC. Residues: CASSRTGGIQETQYF. The full variable domain, with the rest looked up from reference TRBV5-1 and TRBJ2-5, is KAGVTQTPRYLIKTRGQQVTLSCSPISGHRSVSWYQQTPGQGLQFLFEYFSETQRNKGNFPGRFSGRQFSNSRSEMNVSTLELGDSALYLCASSRTGGIQETQYFGPGTRLLVL.

This clonotype was counted ten times or more. This rearrangement joins TRBV5-1 to TRBJ2-7; 7 positions match TRBD1. Germline CDR1 reads SGHRS; CDR2 reads YFSETQ. V was pared by 0 bases and J by 1 base, with 4 bases of the junction left unmatched. The CDR3 runs to 15 residues. The chain's CDR3 is CASSLEGTVSYEQYF. In DNA form, the CDR3 reads TGCGCCAGCAGCTTGGAGGGGACAGTGTCCTACGAGCAGTACTTC. Combining the CDR3 with reference TRBV5-1 and TRBJ2-7 gives the whole variable domain KAGVTQTPRYLIKTRGQQVTLSCSPISGHRSVSWYQQTPGQGLQFLFEYFSETQRNKGNFPGRFSGRQFSNSRSEMNVSTLELGDSALYLCASSLEGTVSYEQYFGPGTRLTVT.

This clonotype was recorded at least ten times. The chain is built from TRBV5-1 and TRBJ2-2; D remains ambiguous. Trimming took 2 bases from V and 5 from J, leaving 7 bases between them. From germline, CDR1 is SGHRS and CDR2 YFSETQ. This CDR3 has 13 residues. CDR3 nucleotides: TGCGCCAGCAGCTTAACGTCGACCGGGGAGCTGTTTTTT. It specifies CASSLTSTGELFF.

In its sample, this clonotype was seen many times. The V and J genes are TRBV20-1 and TRBJ2-1; D remains unclear. CDR3 size: 12 residues. Germline CDR1 DFQATT, CDR2 SNEGSKA (reference sequence). Between the trimmed V and J ends, which lost 6 bases and 7 bases, there was a span of 13 bases. In DNA form, the CDR3 reads TGCAGTGCCCGCCCCAGATCTAATGAGCAGTTCTTC. This translates into CSARPRSNEQFF.

In this sample, this clonotype turned up many times. V is TRBV6-2 or TRBV6-3 and J is TRBJ2-3; D is tentatively TRBD1 or TRBD2 (5 bases each). This CDR3 has 14 residues. Germline V gene lookup returns CDR1 MNHEY and CDR2 SVGEGT. V lost 6 bases and J 1 base, leaving 11 bases between the germline ends. Here the CDR3 reads CASSSEGRTDTQYF. DNA for the CDR3: TGTGCCAGCAGCTCCGAGGGACGCACAGATACGCAGTATTTT.

This clonotype was observed at least ten times. The chain employs TRBV12-3 or TRBV12-4 and TRBJ2-7; D call uncertain. V lost 4 bases to trimming and J lost 5 bases, with 12 bases between them. This CDR3 is 13 amino acids long. The chain's CDR3 is CASSWDETHEQYF. In DNA, the CDR3 is TGTGCCAGCAGTTGGGATGAAACCCACGAGCAGTACTTC.

This clonotype was found many times. CDR3 in amino acids: CASSTQTTLAGELFF. CDR3 DNA: TGTGCCAGCAGCACCCAGACTACCTTAGCCGGGGAGCTGTTTTTT. The rearrangement links TRBV7-2 to TRBJ2-2; D possibly corresponds to TRBD2 (5 bases). Deletions cut 5 bases from V and 6 bases from J, with 16 bases between. This CDR3 spans 15 amino acids. Looked up from germline, CDR1 is SGHTA and CDR2 is FQGNSA.

This clonotype was seen many times. The chain couples TRBV20-1 to TRBJ1-6; 9 positions agree with TRBD1. The CDR3 spans 14 residues. The germline gives CDR1 DFQATT, CDR2 SNEGSKA (reference sequence). V was clipped by 6 bases and J by 7 bases; unmatched bases: 7. DNA of the CDR3: TGCAGTGCAACCCCAGGGACAGGGAATTCACCCCTCCACTTT. Its protein product is CSATPGTGNSPLHF.

Many counts were recorded for this clonotype. The chain recombines TRBV20-1 with TRBJ2-1; TRBD2 aligns across 8 bases. Trimming removed 7 bases from V and 0 bases from J; junction bases left unmatched: 8. This CDR3 has 15 amino acids. Germline CDR1 and CDR2: DFQATT and SNEGSKA (reference sequence). CDR3 DNA sequence: TGCAGTGTCGGCGGGGGGTCGAGCTCCTACAATGAGCAGTTCTTC. Its translation is CSVGGGSSSYNEQFF.

This clonotype appeared many times. The J gene is TRBJ1-1, the V gene TRBV29-1; TRBD1 agrees at 8 bases. Unmatched junction bases numbered 3, after V lost 5 bases and J lost 7 bases. The length of the CDR3 is 11 residues. The germline V gene has CDR1 SQVTM and CDR2 ANQGSEA. Here the CDR3 reads CSVRTGYEAFF. CDR3 nucleotide sequence: TGCAGCGTTCGGACAGGGTATGAAGCTTTCTTT.

Many counts were recorded for this clonotype. The chain joins TRBV6-5 to TRBJ1-2; 7 nucleotides line up with TRBD1. The CDR3 runs 15 residues. Unmatched junction bases numbered 7, after V lost 6 bases and J lost 0 bases. The germline CDR1 and CDR2 sequences are MNHEY and SVGAGI. Here the CDR3 reads CASRDPGQTNYGYTF. DNA of the CDR3: TGTGCCAGCAGAGATCCGGGACAGACTAACTATGGCTACACCTTC.